The subject of this entry is one T cell receptor beta chain. Its antigen has not been determined. The junction and the germline gene differ at one end; a read error may be behind it. This entry belongs to a study (dated by TCRdb to about 2015). A note on the overall study: The study set out to test whether tumor-infiltrating Tregs in breast cancer get recruited from blood Tregs or are instead converted in situ from other CD4+ T cell subsets.

In the germline V gene (reference sequence), CDR1 corresponds to DFQATT and CDR2 to SNEGSKA. Including cysteine and phenylalanine, the CDR3 has 14 amino acids. The DNA shown is the 42-base CDR3, in frame from base 1. CD4+CD25+CD127-/low cells were isolated as Tregs. Tregs, naive and memory CD4+ T cells from tumor, blood and ipsilateral draining lymph nodes of a few breast cancer patients underwent full-length TCR alpha and beta sequencing. Tumor tissue, along with lymph nodes from ipsilateral axillary dissection, was perfused with PBS, minced, and then digested using collagenase I and hyaluronidase. Mononuclear cells from lymph nodes or about 55 ml of peripheral blood were isolated by Ficoll density gradient centrifugation. Sorted cell populations were confirmed by FACS to exceed 90% purity. Study-wide conclusions, independent of this receptor: The TCR alpha and beta sequences of tumor-infiltrating Tregs showed the greatest overlap with tumor naive CD4+ T cells, followed by blood naive CD4+ T cells. The larger-cohort validation was restricted to a single TCR beta V-J rearrangement rather than whole repertoires. Tumor memory CD4+ T cell TCR gene usage clustered with blood and lymph node memory CD4+ cells and lymph node naive CD4+ cells.

Full-length TCR variable regions were amplified by 5' RACE PCR using constant-region reverse primers, and then by semi-nested PCR using Nested Universal Primer A. Using the ReliaPrep RNA Cell Miniprep System, total RNA was extracted, and the SMARTer RACE 5'/3' Kit was then used to reverse transcribe the RNA into 5'RACE-ready cDNA. Full-length TCR alpha and beta libraries were barcoded with multiplex adaptors and sequenced on an Illumina MiSeq. The authors' pipeline ran thus. For each of nine subset-tissue groups, sequencing data from the five patients were pooled, and the groups were compared by unsupervised clustering of TCR gene usage. Repertoire similarity was calculated with the Morisita-Horn index, weighting shared sequences by their contribution to each repertoire. The raw public data were reprocessed by TCRdb itself: fastp quality trimming at Q25, MiXCR clonotype calling, in-frame beta chains only. Entries are consolidated by CDR3 protein sequence, retaining the most common genes and DNA. V and J calls and clone size were set by TCRdb, not the authors. This sample comprises 46,000 or so distinct CDR3 sequences, about a fifth of them detected only once. Of the sample, around 4.1% falls within the top ten clones.

Source material: Tregs sorted from a lymph node. The receptor comes from a female donor with breast cancer. The chain joins TRBV20-1 to TRBJ2-7; a tentative D match to TRBD2 spans 6 bases. The DNA sequence reads TGCGGTGCGCCCCGGGAGAGGTGGTCCTACGAGCAGTACTTC. The resulting protein is CGAPRERWSYEQYF.